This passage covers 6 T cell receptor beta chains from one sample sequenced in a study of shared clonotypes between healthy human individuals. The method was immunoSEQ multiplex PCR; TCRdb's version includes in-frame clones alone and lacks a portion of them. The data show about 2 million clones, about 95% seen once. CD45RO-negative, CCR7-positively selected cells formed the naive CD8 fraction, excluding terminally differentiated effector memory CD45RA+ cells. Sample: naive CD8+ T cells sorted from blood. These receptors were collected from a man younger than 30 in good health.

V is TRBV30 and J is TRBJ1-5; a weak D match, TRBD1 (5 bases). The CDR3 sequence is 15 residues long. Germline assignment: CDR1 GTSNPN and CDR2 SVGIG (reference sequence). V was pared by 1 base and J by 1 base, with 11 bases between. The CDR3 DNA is TGTGCCTGGAGTGGGGGGGAATTAAGCAATCAGCCCCAGCATTTT. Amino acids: CAWSGGELSNQPQHF.

The CDR3 reads CASSSAWGSEETQYF. In DNA, the CDR3 is TGTGCCAGCAGCTCAGCCTGGGGCAGTGAAGAGACCCAGTACTTC. This sequence joins TRBV7-8 and TRBJ2-5, with TRBD1 as a possible D gene (5 bases). The CDR3 length is 15 residues. Germline CDR1 reads SGHVS; CDR2 reads FQNEAQ. Trimming took off 4 bases at V and 3 bases at J, with 15 bases between the two ends.

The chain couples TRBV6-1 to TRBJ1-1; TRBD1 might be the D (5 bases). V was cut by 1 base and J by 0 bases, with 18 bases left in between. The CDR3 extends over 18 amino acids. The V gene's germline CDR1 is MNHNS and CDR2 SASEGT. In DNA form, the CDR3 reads TGTGCCAGCAGTGAAGATACCCGCAGGGACCGTCTGAACACTGAAGCTTTCTTT. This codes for CASSEDTRRDRLNTEAFF.

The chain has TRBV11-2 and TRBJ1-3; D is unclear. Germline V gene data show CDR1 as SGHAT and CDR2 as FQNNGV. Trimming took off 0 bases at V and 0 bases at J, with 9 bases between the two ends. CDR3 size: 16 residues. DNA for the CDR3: TGTGCCAGCAGCTTAGATCAGAGGGCCTCTGGAAACACCATATATTTT. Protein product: CASSLDQRASGNTIYF.

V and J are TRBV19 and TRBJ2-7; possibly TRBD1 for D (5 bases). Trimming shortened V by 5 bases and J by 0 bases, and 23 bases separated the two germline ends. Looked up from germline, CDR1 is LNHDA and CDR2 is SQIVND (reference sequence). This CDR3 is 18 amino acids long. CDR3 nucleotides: TGTGCCAGTAGTCCGACGGCCTCTTGGGGCAGCCTCTCCTACGAGCAGTACTTC. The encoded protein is CASSPTASWGSLSYEQYF.

Written as DNA, the CDR3 is TGTGCCAGCAGCTTGGGGGGGCGCACTGAAGCTTTCTTT. It translates to CASSLGGRTEAFF. V is TRBV5-4 and J is TRBJ1-1; possible D gene TRBD1, 6 bases. The V end was cut by 0 bases, the J end by 4 bases, with 7 bases between. This CDR3 region has 13 residues. Germline CDR1 reads SGHNT; CDR2 reads YYREEE (reference sequence).